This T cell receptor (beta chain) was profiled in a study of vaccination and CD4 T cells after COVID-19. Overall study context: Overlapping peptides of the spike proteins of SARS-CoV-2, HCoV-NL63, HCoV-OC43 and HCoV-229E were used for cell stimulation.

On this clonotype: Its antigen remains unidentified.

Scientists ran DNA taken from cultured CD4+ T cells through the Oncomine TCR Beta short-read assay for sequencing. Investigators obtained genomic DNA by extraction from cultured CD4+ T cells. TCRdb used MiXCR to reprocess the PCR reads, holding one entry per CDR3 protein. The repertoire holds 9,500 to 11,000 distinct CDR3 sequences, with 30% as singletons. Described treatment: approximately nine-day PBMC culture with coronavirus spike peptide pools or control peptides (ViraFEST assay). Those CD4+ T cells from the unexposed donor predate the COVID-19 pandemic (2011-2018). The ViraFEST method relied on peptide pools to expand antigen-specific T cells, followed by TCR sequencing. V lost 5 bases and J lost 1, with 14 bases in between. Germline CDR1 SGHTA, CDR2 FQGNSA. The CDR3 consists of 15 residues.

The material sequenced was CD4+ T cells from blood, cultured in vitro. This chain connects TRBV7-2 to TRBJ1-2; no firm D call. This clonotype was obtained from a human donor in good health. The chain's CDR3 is CASSPGRVGNYGYTF. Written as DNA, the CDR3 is TGTGCCAGCAGCCCCGGACGGGTGGGTAACTATGGCTACACCTTC. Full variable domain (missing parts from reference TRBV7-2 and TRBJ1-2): GAGVSQSPSNKVTEKGKDVELRCDPISGHTALYWYRQSLGQGLEFLIYFQGNSAPDKSGLPSDRFSAERTGGSVSTLTIQRTQQEDSAVYLCASSPGRVGNYGYTFGSGTRLTVV.